Reported below is one T cell receptor (beta chain). Its antigen is unknown. Researchers used 5'RACE with constant-segment primers to make TCR alpha and TCR beta cDNA libraries that carry sample barcodes and UMIs. TCRdb re-called the 5' RACE reads through MiXCR, storing one row per CDR3 protein. Seen here are hundreds of thousands of distinct CDR3 sequences, roughly a fifth observed once, and the top ten hold about 8.4%. The record originates from a study of T-cell memory formation after mild COVID-19. Study observations and caveats: Clones contracting across day 15 to 85 had a balanced CD4/CD8 profile; later expanding clones leaned CD4+. Mostly located in CM and EM were contracting CD4+ clones, with contracting CD8+ clones located in EMRA. Within pre-infection memory, some responding clones were found, suggesting cross-reactive memory joined.

This CDR3 has 15 residues. V was clipped by 1 base and J by 2 bases, with 11 bases between them. Germline CDR1 is SGHAT and CDR2 is FQNNGV. The sample was PBMCs or a T cell subset sorted from them (not recorded which). The V call is TRBV11-2, the J call TRBJ2-5, with D maybe TRBD1 (6 bases). The clonotype originates from an adult woman who had mild COVID-19 (a few samples of this study predate the infection). Cell type and time point are not known. DNA for the CDR3: TGTGCCAGCAGCTTAGCTTGGGGGCCGCAAGAGACCCAGTACTTC. Translated, it gives CASSLAWGPQETQYF.